This TCR beta chain was obtained from a study of blood T cell repertoires in COVID-19. Membership in each cohort depended on participant-reported clinical history. This table comes from immunoSEQ multiplex PCR, and its TCRdb copy is limited to in-frame clones, with some not included. The repertoire includes about 210,000 clones, 89% of them detected once, and approximately 8.2% sits in the top ten. The V gene's germline CDR1 is SGHRS and CDR2 YFSETQ. The CDR3 totals 16 residues. Trimming cost V 3 bases and J 2 bases; bases outside gene matches: 6. The receptor was isolated from a woman between 18 and 30 years old who had recovered from COVID-19. The rearrangement uses TRBV5-1 and TRBJ2-2; 8 bases match TRBD2. The specimen was PBMCs or T cells enriched from blood (not recorded which). As DNA, the CDR3 is TGCGCCAGCAGCTCGGAAGGGACTAGAAACACCGGGGAGCTGTTTTTT. It translates to CASSSEGTRNTGELFF.